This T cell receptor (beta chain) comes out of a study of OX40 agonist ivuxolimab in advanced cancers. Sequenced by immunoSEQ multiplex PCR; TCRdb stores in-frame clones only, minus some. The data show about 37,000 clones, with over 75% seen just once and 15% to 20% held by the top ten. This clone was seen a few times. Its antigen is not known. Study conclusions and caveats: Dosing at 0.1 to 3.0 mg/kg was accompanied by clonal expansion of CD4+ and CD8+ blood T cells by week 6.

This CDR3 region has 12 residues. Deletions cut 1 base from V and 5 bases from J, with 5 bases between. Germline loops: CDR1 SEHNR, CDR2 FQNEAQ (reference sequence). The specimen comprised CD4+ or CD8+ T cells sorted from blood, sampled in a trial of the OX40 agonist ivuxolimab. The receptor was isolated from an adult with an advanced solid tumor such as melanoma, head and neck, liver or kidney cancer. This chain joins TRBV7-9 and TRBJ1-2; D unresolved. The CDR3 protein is CASSLGRYGYTF. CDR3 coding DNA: TGTGCCAGCAGCTTAGGGCGGTATGGCTACACCTTC.